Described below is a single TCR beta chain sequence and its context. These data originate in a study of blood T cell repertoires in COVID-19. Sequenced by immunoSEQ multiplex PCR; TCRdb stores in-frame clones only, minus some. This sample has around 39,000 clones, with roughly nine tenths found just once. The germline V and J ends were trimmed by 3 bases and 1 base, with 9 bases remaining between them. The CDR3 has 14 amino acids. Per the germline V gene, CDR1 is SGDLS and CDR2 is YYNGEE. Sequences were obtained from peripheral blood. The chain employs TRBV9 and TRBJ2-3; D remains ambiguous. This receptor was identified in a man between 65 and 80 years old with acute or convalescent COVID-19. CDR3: CASSAVEGTDTQYF. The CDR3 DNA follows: TGTGCCAGCAGCGCAGTTGAAGGCACAGATACGCAGTATTTT.